Each of the 24 T cell receptor beta chains below was sequenced from the same sample in a study of beta chain features in type 1 diabetes. The sequenced template was cDNA made from the entire isolated RNA. Assay: immunoSEQ multiplex PCR; the TCRdb copy retains only in-frame clones and omits some. The sample consists of approximately 170,000 clones, less than 9.5% of them appearing once. Sequencing was done on a sample of central memory CD4+ T cells from blood. The receptor source for this set is a woman younger than 30 in good health.

The chain carries TRBV18 and TRBJ1-5; D ambiguous. Germline assignment: CDR1 KGHSH and CDR2 LQKENI. V lost 3 bases, J lost 2 bases, and 14 bases lay in between. This CDR3 has 16 amino acids. CDR3 protein: CASSPDPLGGNQPQHF. CDR3 bases: TGTGCCAGCTCACCCGACCCCTTGGGAGGCAATCAGCCCCAGCATTTT.

This clone was observed a few times. A read error may account for a junction end that differs from germline. The chain recombines TRBV15 with TRBJ2-7; 7 positions match TRBD2. Germline CDR1 LNHNV, CDR2 YYDKDF (reference sequence). There are 12 residues in the CDR3. The CDR3 sequence is CATSGAEQLLSF. The CDR3, as DNA: TGTGCCACAAGCGGGGCTGAACAGTTGCTTTCGTTC. The full variable domain, with the rest looked up from reference TRBV15 and TRBJ2-7, is DAMVIQNPRYQVTQFGKPVTLSCSQTLNHNVMYWYQQKSSQAPKLLFHYYDKDFNNEADTPDNFQSRRPNTSFCFLDIRSPGLGDTAMYLCATSGAEQLLSFGPGTRLTVT.

This clone came up a few times. This specimen includes other DNA sequences encoding the same CDR3. The rearrangement links TRBV25-1 to TRBJ1-1, with 7 bases identical to TRBD1. The CDR3 is made up of 14 amino acids. Per germline, CDR1 MGHDK and CDR2 SYGVNS. V was clipped by 3 bases and J by 5 bases; unmatched bases: 6. The CDR3 DNA is TGTGCCAGCAGTGAGGCAGGGGGAAGGACTGAAGCTTTCTTT. It yields the protein CASSEAGGRTEAFF.

With respect to this clone: A read error may account for a junction end that differs from germline. The chain has TRBV6-1 and TRBJ2-3, with 11 nucleotides matching TRBD2. Germline CDR1 is MNHNS and CDR2 is SASEGT. This CDR3 is built from 14 residues. This chain's CDR3 is CASREGLAGDTQYF. CDR3 coding DNA: TGTGCCAGCAGGGAAGGACTAGCGGGAGATACGCAGTATTTT.

This clone was seen more than once but under ten times. V and J are TRBV18 and TRBJ2-7, with TRBD1 matching over 9 bases. Germline V gene lookup returns CDR1 KGHSH and CDR2 LQKENI. With 3 bases clipped from V and 11 bases from J, the junction kept 20 bases outside the gene matches. The CDR3 has 17 amino acids. CDR3 in amino acids: CASSPVPGTGGNLVKYF. The DNA for the CDR3 is TGTGCCAGCTCACCCGTACCCGGCACAGGGGGCAATTTAGTGAAGTACTTC. The full variable domain, rest sourced from reference TRBV18 and TRBJ2-7, is NAGVMQNPRHLVRRRGQEARLRCSPMKGHSHVYWYRQLPEEGLKFMVYLQKENIIDESGMPKERFSAEFPKEGPSILRIQQVVRGDSAAYFCASSPVPGTGGNLVKYFGPGTRLTVT.

A few counts support this clone. This rearrangement joins TRBV5-8 to TRBJ1-1; D is possibly TRBD1 (5 bases). V was pared by 0 bases and J by 3 bases, with 9 bases between. Germline V gene sequence: CDR1 SGHTS, CDR2 YDEGEE. This CDR3 has 14 amino acids. The CDR3 protein is CASSLGLGDTEAFF. The CDR3 DNA reads TGTGCCAGCAGCTTGGGCTTAGGGGACACTGAAGCTTTCTTT.

This clone was counted between two and nine times. The chain recombines TRBV18 with TRBJ2-7; no clear D. CDR3 size: 15 residues. V lost 2 bases and J 2 bases, leaving 13 bases between the germline ends. Germline CDR1 KGHSH, CDR2 LQKENI. CDR3 nucleotide sequence: TGTGCCAGCTCACCAGTGGGCAGTTCTACCTACGAGCAGTACTTC. It encodes CASSPVGSSTYEQYF. The full variable domain, with the rest looked up from reference TRBV18 and TRBJ2-7, is NAGVMQNPRHLVRRRGQEARLRCSPMKGHSHVYWYRQLPEEGLKFMVYLQKENIIDESGMPKERFSAEFPKEGPSILRIQQVVRGDSAAYFCASSPVGSSTYEQYFGPGTRLTVT.

This clone was recorded a few times. This chain connects TRBV5-4 to TRBJ2-2; 11 nucleotides align to TRBD1. CDR3 length: 15 amino acids. After removal of 5 bases from V and 7 bases from J, the junction contained 7 bases not matched to a gene. CDR1 and CDR2 (germline): SGHNT, YYREEE (reference sequence). CDR3 loop: CASSPGQGGNGELFF. The DNA of the CDR3 is TGTGCCAGCAGTCCGGGACAGGGGGGGAACGGGGAGCTGTTTTTT.

There are a few counts of this clone. The chain links TRBV9 to TRBJ1-1; D perhaps matches TRBD1 (6 bases). CDR1 is SGDLS and CDR2 is YYNGEE in the germline V gene. The CDR3 has 13 amino acids. Trimming took off 4 bases at V and 3 bases at J, with 10 bases between the two ends. The CDR3 bases are TGTGCCAGCAGCTTACAGGGTCACACTGAAGCTTTCTTT. It specifies CASSLQGHTEAFF.

This chain joins TRBV5-5 and TRBJ2-6, with 8 bases matching TRBD1. The CDR3 contains 18 residues. From germline, CDR1 is SGHKS and CDR2 YYEKEE (reference sequence). The junction had 8 bases not matched to a gene; V was cut back by 2 bases and J by 1 base. The CDR3 DNA is TGTGCCAGCAGCTTAAGGGACAGGCCTACATCTGGGGCCAACGTCCTGACTTTC. Translating it yields CASSLRDRPTSGANVLTF.

The chain couples TRBV5-4 to TRBJ2-3; TRBD2 matches at 13 bases. Germline-derived CDR1 and CDR2 are SGHNT and YYREEE (reference sequence). CDR3 length: 17 amino acids. The V gene end was trimmed by 2 bases and the J gene end by 4 bases; junction bases not matched to a gene: 7. The DNA for the CDR3 is TGTGCCAGCAGCTTCACTAGCGGGAGGGAAGGGTCAGATACGCAGTATTTT. Its translation: CASSFTSGREGSDTQYF.

The V gene is TRBV7-2, the J gene TRBJ1-1; 8 bases align to TRBD1. V shed 1 base, J shed 11 bases, and the junction held 6 bases outside the gene matches. Germline assignment: CDR1 SGHTA and CDR2 FQGNSA. This CDR3 has 13 amino acids. CDR3: CASSLEYGDRAFF. The CDR3 bases are TGTGCCAGCAGCTTAGAGTACGGGGACAGGGCTTTCTTT.

CDR3 coding DNA: TGTGCCAGCAGCTTAAGGCGGGAGAGAGATACGCAGTATTTT. Translating gives CASSLRRERDTQYF. The chain is built from TRBV11-3 and TRBJ2-3, with 7 positions matching TRBD2. In germline, CDR1 is SGHNT, CDR2 YENEEA. The CDR3 has 14 amino acids. Losses at the gene ends were 2 bases for V and 5 bases for J; bases not matched to a gene: 4. Complete variable domain (other parts from reference TRBV11-3 and TRBJ2-3): EAGVVQSPRYKIIEKKQPVAFWCNPISGHNTLYWYLQNLGQGPELLIRYENEEAVDDSQLPKDRFSAERLKGVDSTLKIQPAELGDSAVYLCASSLRRERDTQYFGPGTRLTVL.

This clone was counted a few times. This sequence joins TRBV9 and TRBJ1-2; no clear D. The CDR3 is 15 residues long. V was clipped by 3 bases and J by 8 bases, with 20 bases between them. CDR1 SGDLS and CDR2 YYNGEE come from the germline V gene. The CDR3 spells CASSARMAGEGGYTF. The CDR3 DNA follows: TGTGCCAGCAGCGCCCGGATGGCTGGGGAGGGCGGCTACACCTTC. The full variable domain, completed using reference TRBV9 and TRBJ1-2, is DSGVTQTPKHLITATGQRVTLRCSPRSGDLSVYWYQQSLDQGLQFLIQYYNGEERAKGNILERFSAQQFPDLHSELNLSSLELGDSALYFCASSARMAGEGGYTFGSGTRLTVV.

The rearrangement uses TRBV5-1 and TRBJ2-3; 7 nucleotides agree with TRBD1. Germline V gene data show CDR1 as SGHRS and CDR2 as YFSETQ. Unmatched junction bases numbered 4, after V lost 4 bases and J lost 2 bases. The CDR3 is made up of 14 amino acids. CDR3 loop: CASSPGQVTDTQYF. The CDR3, as DNA: TGCGCCAGCAGCCCCGGACAGGTCACAGATACGCAGTATTTT.

J is TRBJ1-2 and V is TRBV6-5; TRBD1 might be the D (5 bases). V lost 4 bases and J lost 8, with 14 bases in between. This CDR3 is built from 13 residues. Germline V gene lookup returns CDR1 MNHEY and CDR2 SVGAGI. The CDR3 reads CASSWEGRGGYTF. CDR3 coding DNA: TGTGCCAGCAGTTGGGAGGGGCGAGGAGGCTACACCTTC.

This clone was seen more than once but under ten times. The chain employs TRBV19 and TRBJ1-5; 7 bases map to TRBD1. In germline, CDR1 is LNHDA, CDR2 SQIVND (reference sequence). The CDR3 length is 13 residues. V was pared by 5 bases and J by 4 bases, with 2 bases of the junction left unmatched. CDR3 bases: TGTGCCAGTAGTGACAGGGAGAATCAGCCCCAGCATTTT. This sequence encodes CASSDRENQPQHF.

The chain combines TRBV7-8 with TRBJ2-3; TRBD2 matches 8 bases. The CDR3 runs 16 residues. J was trimmed by 0 bases and V by 1 base; bases with no gene match: 3. Germline V gene data show CDR1 as SGHVS and CDR2 as FQNEAQ. This CDR3 is CASSLDSGASTDTQYF. Written as DNA, the CDR3 is TGTGCCAGCAGCTTAGATAGCGGGGCTAGCACAGATACGCAGTATTTT.

This clone was detected only a few times. The chain couples TRBV5-1 to TRBJ1-5; 8 nucleotides line up with TRBD1. Trimming cost V 0 bases and J 4 bases; bases outside gene matches: 9. The CDR3 totals 17 residues. Per the germline V gene, CDR1 is SGHRS and CDR2 is YFSETQ. Here the CDR3 DNA reads TGCGCCAGCAGCTTGGGTCTCCTGACAGGGGAGAATCAGCCCCAGCATTTT. Protein: CASSLGLLTGENQPQHF.

J is TRBJ2-7 and V is TRBV5-1; TRBD1 agrees at 10 bases. V shed 4 bases, J shed 5 bases, and the junction held 6 bases outside the gene matches. CDR3 size: 14 residues. From germline, CDR1 is SGHRS and CDR2 YFSETQ. The CDR3, as DNA: TGCGCCAGCAGCCTGGACAGGGGGATAGACGAGCAGTACTTC. Protein: CASSLDRGIDEQYF.

The CDR3 spells CASSPTDTYGYTF. The CDR3 DNA is TGTGCCAGCAGCCCTACAGATACATATGGCTACACCTTC. The rearrangement links TRBV4-2 to TRBJ1-2, with D unresolved. Trimming left V 4 bases short and J 5 bases short, with 11 bases between. The CDR3 extends over 13 amino acids. Germline V gene data show CDR1 as LGHNA and CDR2 as YNFKEQ.

This clone came up a few times. This sequence joins TRBV6-5 and TRBJ2-4; TRBD2 agrees at 9 bases. Germline-derived CDR1 and CDR2 are MNHEY and SVGAGI. This CDR3 contains 15 residues. V trimming: 3 bases; J trimming: 4 bases; junction bases outside the gene matches: 4. This CDR3 is CASSYGLAGKNIQYF. The CDR3 DNA is TGTGCCAGCAGTTATGGGCTAGCGGGAAAAAACATTCAGTACTTC.

The rearrangement uses TRBV27 and TRBJ1-2, with a tentative D call TRBD1 (6 bases). The germline V gene encodes CDR1 MNHEY and CDR2 SMNVEV (reference sequence). The CDR3 has 14 residues. V dropped 1 base and J dropped 8 bases, with 14 bases sitting between them. CDR3 sequence reads: CASSLWGQGGGYTF. DNA for the CDR3: TGTGCCAGCAGTTTATGGGGGCAGGGAGGGGGCTACACCTTC.

This clone was detected only a few times. The chain combines TRBV4-2 with TRBJ2-3; TRBD2 aligns across 9 bases. This CDR3 is 16 amino acids long. The trim removed 2 bases at V and 4 bases at J, leaving 7 bases unmatched. Germline V gene lookup returns CDR1 LGHNA and CDR2 YNFKEQ. CDR3 residues: CASSQREAGGADTQYF. The CDR3, as DNA: TGTGCCAGCAGCCAAAGGGAGGCGGGAGGGGCAGATACGCAGTATTTT.